A selection of T cell receptor beta chains follows, all from one sample in a study of T cells of healthy individuals. One entry per CDR3 protein, called by TCRdb with MiXCR from the 5' RACE reads. The sample yields some 69,000 distinct CDR3 sequences, 15% to 20% seen once. The receptors stem from a human donor in good health. Each CDR3 is given with its conserved first and last residue. A D gene is named only where the DNA matches it firmly. Clone sizes are given selectively: once, few, many, or a class where the clone is expanded.

V	J	D	size	CDR3	DNA
TRBV5-1	TRBJ2-5	TRBD1	many	CASREGQQETQYF	TGCGCCAGCAGAGAGGGACAGCAAGAGACCCAGTACTTC
TRBV2	TRBJ2-6	-	many	CASRASGANVLTF	TGTGCCAGCAGGGCCTCTGGGGCCAACGTCCTGACTTTC
TRBV4-1	TRBJ2-1	TRBD2	-	CASSQGGLAGRNEQFF	TGCGCCAGCAGCCAAGGAGGGCTAGCGGGACGCAATGAGCAGTTCTTC
TRBV18	TRBJ2-1	-	few	CASSPQGSSYNEQFF	TGTGCCAGCTCACCACAAGGGAGCTCCTACAATGAGCAGTTCTTC
TRBV12-3/TRBV12-4	TRBJ1-6	-	few	CASSFAGGNSPLHF	TGTGCCAGCAGTTTCGCCGGCGGTAATTCACCCCTCCACTTT
TRBV19	TRBJ2-7	-	many	CASSSGQPYEQYF	TGTGCCAGTAGTAGTGGGCAGCCTTACGAGCAGTACTTC
TRBV29-1	TRBJ1-2	-	many	CSAEGRGKGYTF	TGCAGCGCAGAAGGCAGGGGAAAAGGCTACACCTTC
TRBV12-3/TRBV12-4	TRBJ2-1	TRBD2	-	CASTAPGGPMDEQFF	TGTGCCAGCACTGCGCCGGGGGGGCCGATGGATGAGCAGTTCTTC
TRBV3-1	TRBJ2-7	TRBD1	-	CASSQEWTGTYEQYF	TGTGCCAGCAGCCAAGAATGGACAGGAACCTACGAGCAGTACTTC
TRBV3-1	TRBJ2-7	-	many	CASSQGQGRRQYF	TGTGCCAGCAGCCAAGGGCAGGGAAGAAGGCAGTACTTC
TRBV15	TRBJ2-1	-	many	CATMGSGRHNEQFF	TGTGCCACCATGGGGTCGGGACGGCACAATGAGCAGTTCTTC
TRBV14	TRBJ1-4	TRBD1	few	CASSPGTGEKLFF	TGTGCCAGCAGCCCGGGGACAGGGGAAAAACTGTTTTTT
TRBV19	TRBJ2-4	TRBD1	few	CASRPGQGQNIQYF	TGTGCCAGTAGGCCGGGACAGGGGCAAAACATTCAGTACTTC
TRBV5-1	TRBJ2-3	-	-	CASSSSRTGDTQYF	TGCGCCAGCAGCAGCTCCCGAACCGGAGATACGCAGTATTTT
TRBV29-1	TRBJ1-2	-	many	CSVRVAAGGHGYTF	TGCAGCGTTCGGGTGGCAGCCGGAGGCCATGGCTACACCTTC
TRBV2	TRBJ2-3	-	many	CATSEVRDTQYF	TGTGCCACCTCAGAGGTGAGAGATACGCAGTATTTT
TRBV25-1	TRBJ2-1	TRBD2	many	CASSPRLAGQFF	TGTGCCAGCAGTCCGAGACTAGCGGGACAGTTCTTC
TRBV11-2	TRBJ1-4	TRBD1	few	CASSFETGGEKLFF	TGTGCCAGCAGCTTCGAGACAGGGGGCGAAAAACTGTTTTTT
TRBV28	TRBJ1-1	-	medium-sized	CASSLGIGENTEAFF	TGTGCCAGCAGTTTGGGGATTGGGGAGAACACTGAAGCTTTCTTT
TRBV6-1	TRBJ2-1	-	many	CASNGPAIGEQFF	TGTGCCAGCAACGGACCTGCGATCGGTGAGCAGTTCTTC
TRBV5-6	TRBJ1-1	-	-	CASSFLETTRTEAFF	TGTGCCAGCAGCTTTTTAGAGACAACGAGGACTGAAGCTTTCTTT
TRBV7-8	TRBJ1-1	-	few	CASATERGNTEAFF	TGTGCCAGCGCCACCGAGAGGGGGAACACTGAAGCTTTCTTT
TRBV4-1	TRBJ1-3	-	-	CASSQDPWPGSGNTIYF	TGCGCCAGCAGCCAAGATCCATGGCCAGGCTCTGGAAACACCATATATTTT
TRBV28	TRBJ2-3	-	many	CASSLITDTQYF	TGTGCCAGCAGTTTAATTACAGATACGCAGTATTTT
TRBV2	TRBJ2-5	-	few	CASRTQTHQETQYF	TGTGCCAGCAGAACCCAGACGCATCAAGAGACCCAGTACTTC